Following are 19 T cell receptor beta chains from one sample sequenced in a study of CD8 T cells in Susac syndrome. The RNA, about 0.5 to 1 ug, was put through reverse transcription using random hexamers. TCRdb redid the calling of the immunoSEQ multiplex PCR reads with MiXCR, one entry per CDR3 protein. Of 160,000 or so distinct CDR3 sequences listed, about 95% are singletons. Sequencing used CD4+ T cells from PBMCs. Receptors originate from a human donor with Susac syndrome.

CDR3 coding DNA: TGTGCCAGCAGTCAAAAAAACATTCAGTACTTC. The encoded protein is CASSQKNIQYF. This chain connects TRBV12-3 or TRBV12-4 to TRBJ2-4; D gene uncertain. V lost 5 bases and J 4 bases, leaving 3 bases between the germline ends. The length of the CDR3 is 11 residues.

The chain couples TRBV6-5 to TRBJ1-2, with 7 positions matching TRBD1. Germline assignment: CDR1 MNHEY and CDR2 SVGAGI. The CDR3 contains 14 residues. The V gene end was trimmed by 6 bases and the J gene end by 3 bases; junction bases not matched to a gene: 7. CDR3 coding DNA: TGTGCCAGCAGGAGGGGGACAGTCGACTATGGCTACACCTTC. Its translation: CASRRGTVDYGYTF.

This clonotype was counted a single time. This chain uses TRBV6-2 or TRBV6-3 with TRBJ1-2; D is perhaps TRBD1 (6 bases). Germline V CDR1 and CDR2: MNHEY, SVGEGT. The CDR3 contains 14 residues. V was clipped by 6 bases and J by 1 base, with 12 bases between them. CDR3 sequence: CASRKGGFNYGYTF. The CDR3 region has the DNA TGTGCCAGCAGAAAGGGGGGATTTAACTATGGCTACACCTTC.

This clonotype came up once. V gene TRBV9 combines with J gene TRBJ2-6, with a tentative D call TRBD2 (6 bases). Germline-derived CDR1 and CDR2 are SGDLS and YYNGEE. The V gene lost 6 bases and the J gene lost 0 bases, with 13 bases spanning the gap. This CDR3 is 16 amino acids long. DNA for the CDR3: TGTGCCAGCAACGCGGAGGGCCTCTCTGGGGCCAACGTCCTGACTTTC. Its translation is CASNAEGLSGANVLTF.

The chain uses TRBV12-3 or TRBV12-4 and TRBJ2-1; weak D call: TRBD1 (5 bases). CDR3 length: 20 residues. The V and J ends lost 5 bases and 8 bases respectively, with 34 bases between them. As DNA, the CDR3 is TGTGCCAGCAGTGCTGCTCACCGATCTGTGTCAGGGTGGGATTTCGATGAGCAGTTCTTC. The encoded protein is CASSAAHRSVSGWDFDEQFF.

The rearrangement uses TRBV4-2 and TRBJ2-1, with D perhaps TRBD1 (5 bases). The CDR3 is 13 amino acids. V was clipped by 5 bases and J by 8 bases, with 13 bases between them. Per germline, CDR1 LGHNA and CDR2 YNFKEQ. CDR3 nucleotides: TGTGCCAGCAGCGGGCAGGGTCTTGATGAGCAGTTCTTC. This translates into CASSGQGLDEQFF.

The V gene is TRBV5-6, the J gene TRBJ1-4; TRBD1 might be the D (6 bases). Germline V lookup: CDR1 SGHDT, CDR2 YYEEEE. V was clipped by 3 bases and J by 6 bases, with 18 bases between them. The CDR3 runs to 16 residues. CDR3 sequence reads: CASSSSRGQRDEKLFF. In DNA form, the CDR3 reads TGTGCCAGCAGCTCCTCCCGGGGGCAACGAGATGAAAAACTGTTTTTT. Full variable domain (rest looked up from reference TRBV5-6 and TRBJ1-4): DAGVTQSPTHLIKTRGQQVTLRCSPKSGHDTVSWYQQALGQGPQFIFQYYEEEERQRGNFPDRFSGHQFPNYSSELNVNALLLGDSALYLCASSSSRGQRDEKLFFGSGTQLSVL.

The rearrangement links TRBV7-9 to TRBJ2-1, with a tentative D call TRBD2 (5 bases). Germline CDR1 and CDR2: SEHNR and FQNEAQ (reference sequence). The CDR3 consists of 13 residues. V lost 6 bases and J lost 2, with 8 bases in between. The CDR3 DNA reads TGTGCCAGCAGGGAGCGGACCTACAATGAGCAGTTCTTC. It encodes CASRERTYNEQFF.

A single count supports this clonotype. V is TRBV29-1 and J is TRBJ2-7; D possibly corresponds to TRBD2 (5 bases). Germline CDR1 is SQVTM and CDR2 is ANQGSEA. This CDR3 comprises 14 residues. The V gene lost 6 bases and the J gene lost 0 bases, with 15 bases spanning the gap. The CDR3 DNA reads TGCAGCGTCATCCGCCCGGGGAGCTCCTACGAGCAGTACTTC. Its protein product is CSVIRPGSSYEQYF.

The chain uses TRBV18 and TRBJ2-1, with D perhaps TRBD2 (5 bases). Trimming shortened V by 3 bases and J by 7 bases, and 13 bases separated the two germline ends. The CDR3 contains 14 residues. In germline, CDR1 is KGHSH, CDR2 LQKENI. CDR3: CASSPRRGHNEQFF. The CDR3, as DNA: TGTGCCAGCTCACCGCGGAGAGGGCATAATGAGCAGTTCTTC.

The genes are TRBV4-3 and TRBJ2-3; 7 bases line up with TRBD2. Per the germline V gene, CDR1 is LGHNA and CDR2 is YSLEER. This CDR3 contains 10 residues. V trimming: 11 bases; J trimming: 6 bases; junction bases outside the gene matches: 2. This CDR3 is CAPGGDTQYF. CDR3 sequence (DNA): TGCGCCCCCGGGGGGGATACGCAGTATTTT.

The chain is built from TRBV4-1 and TRBJ1-2; D gene uncertain. The CDR3 length is 12 residues. The V end lost 0 bases, the J end lost 6 bases, and 5 bases lay between the germline ends. The V gene's germline CDR1 is MGHRA and CDR2 YSYEKL. The CDR3 DNA follows: TGCGCCAGCAGCCAAGACACTGATGGCTACACCTTC. Protein: CASSQDTDGYTF.

The CDR3 sequence is CASSLEGRSNYGYTF. CDR3 sequence (DNA): TGTGCCAGCAGCTTGGAAGGCAGATCCAACTATGGCTACACCTTC. This chain links TRBV5-4 with TRBJ1-2; D uncertain. With 0 bases removed from V and 2 bases from J, the gap between germline ends came to 11 bases. Germline values: CDR1 SGHNT, CDR2 YYREEE (reference sequence). This CDR3 spans 15 amino acids.

J is TRBJ1-1 and V is TRBV18, with D maybe TRBD1 (6 bases). Trimming cost V 3 bases and J 3 bases, with 14 bases left between them. Germline V gives CDR1 KGHSH, CDR2 LQKENI. The CDR3 runs 15 residues. CDR3 coding DNA: TGTGCCAGCTCACCGCTACAGGGTTTGGACACTGAAGCTTTCTTT. This encodes CASSPLQGLDTEAFF.

V and J are TRBV6-5 and TRBJ1-1, with 7 nucleotides matching TRBD1. CDR1 and CDR2 from the germline V gene are MNHEY and SVGAGI. The CDR3 is 14 residues long. V lost 2 bases and J lost 5; bases outside the gene matches: 5. The CDR3 DNA follows: TGTGCCAGCAGTTACAGGGGGCGCGGAACTGAAGCTTTCTTT. Translating it yields CASSYRGRGTEAFF.

This clonotype was counted a single time. This chain links TRBV2 with TRBJ2-5; D unresolved. This CDR3 is built from 12 residues. Per the germline V gene, CDR1 is SNHLY and CDR2 is FYNNEI. Trimming stripped 6 bases from V and 5 bases from J, with 10 bases between. Here the CDR3 reads CASRGVDETQYF. The DNA of the CDR3 is TGTGCCAGCAGAGGAGTCGACGAGACCCAGTACTTC. The whole variable domain, filled in from reference TRBV2 and TRBJ2-5, reads EPEVTQTPSHQVTQMGQEVILRCVPISNHLYFYWYRQILGQKVEFLVSFYNNEISEKSEIFDDQFSVERPDGSNFTLKIRSTKLEDSAMYFCASRGVDETQYFGPGTRLLVL.

This chain uses TRBV19 with TRBJ2-6; 9 bases match TRBD1. Germline CDR1 and CDR2: LNHDA and SQIVND (reference sequence). J lost 4 bases, V lost 5 bases, and 12 bases had no gene match. The CDR3 length is 18 residues. In nucleotides, the CDR3 is TGTGCCAGTAGTGAGGGACAGGGTGTCTCGTGGGGGGCCAACGTCCTGACTTTC. Translating gives CASSEGQGVSWGANVLTF.

The J gene is TRBJ1-2, the V gene TRBV7-2, with unresolved D. V lost 1 base and J lost 4, with 10 bases in between. CDR1 and CDR2 (germline): SGHTA, FQGNSA. CDR3 length: 14 residues. CDR3 amino acids: CASSLVFGSYGYTF. The CDR3 bases are TGTGCCAGCAGCTTAGTATTCGGGTCCTATGGCTACACCTTC.

The rearrangement uses TRBV5-1 and TRBJ2-7; TRBD1 agrees at 10 bases. The CDR3 covers 12 residues. Germline trimming cut 4 bases from V and 13 bases from J; bases unmatched to any gene: 8. Germline V gene data show CDR1 as SGHRS and CDR2 as YFSETQ. CDR3 sequence (DNA): TGCGCCAGCAGCGCAACCGGGACAGGGGAATACTTC. Protein product: CASSATGTGEYF.